In its sample, the clone carrying this TCR beta chain was seen many times. The source of the sample is a study of T-cell reconstitution after alpha-beta-depleted transplantation in children. For TCRbeta, the library was prepared with unique molecular identifiers. TCRdb redid the calling of the PCR reads with MiXCR, one entry per CDR3 protein. Of 230,000 or so distinct CDR3 sequences in the sample, around 9.7% are singletons; the top ten hold about 4.8%. V trimming: 5 bases; J trimming: 0 bases; junction bases outside the gene matches: 5. The CDR3 covers 15 residues. CDR1 and CDR2 from the germline V gene are SGHTA and FQGTGA.

The chain couples TRBV7-3 to TRBJ2-7; 9 positions match TRBD1. The clonotype originates from a human donor who donated a stem cell graft to a child with SCID. Sequencing was performed on PBMCs from the stem cell graft donor, taken from the stem cell graft. The CDR3 sequence is CASSPQTGGSYEQYF. The CDR3 DNA sequence: TGTGCCAGCAGCCCTCAGACAGGGGGCTCCTACGAGCAGTACTTC.